These T cell receptor beta chains were read from a single sample in a study of blood T cell repertoires in COVID-19. The assay was immunoSEQ multiplex PCR, and TCRdb's table has in-frame clones only and misses some. The sample carries some 120,000 clones, 86% recorded once. The sample comprised peripheral blood. Source of these receptors: a human donor in a cohort sampled during active COVID-19. Both conserved end residues are part of each CDR3. The D gene is left open where the match is weak. Rows give clone size only sometimes, using once, few, many, or a class for an expanded clone.

CDR3aa	CDR3nt	abundance	len	j_gene	d_gene	v_gene
CASSEEQGALGNTIYF	TGTGCCAGCAGTGAAGAGCAGGGGGCGCTTGGAAACACCATATATTTT	NA	16	TRBJ1-3	TRBD1	TRBV2
CASSETVNTGELFF	TGTGCCAGTAGTGAGACAGTGAACACCGGGGAGCTGTTTTTT	NA	14	TRBJ2-2	NA	TRBV19
CASSLPGAITDTQYF	TGTGCCAGTAGTTTACCAGGGGCTATCACAGATACGCAGTATTTT	NA	15	TRBJ2-3	NA	TRBV19
CASSLRAVNTEAFF	TGTGCCAGCAGCCTGCGGGCGGTGAACACTGAAGCTTTCTTT	NA	14	TRBJ1-1	NA	TRBV3-1/TRBV3-2
CASSLAGTRVYEQYF	TGTGCCAGCAGCTTAGCCGGGACTAGAGTCTACGAGCAGTACTTC	NA	15	TRBJ2-7	TRBD2	TRBV7-2
CASSFTGGAGNQPQHF	TGTGCCAGCAGCTTTACAGGGGGCGCGGGCAATCAGCCCCAGCATTTT	NA	16	TRBJ1-5	TRBD1	TRBV7-9
CATSRPGETQYF	TGTGCCACCAGCAGGCCCGGAGAGACCCAGTACTTC	NA	12	TRBJ2-5	NA	TRBV15
CASSPGTEPYEQYF	TGTGCCAGCTCACCCGGGACTGAGCCTTACGAGCAGTACTTC	once	14	TRBJ2-7	NA	TRBV18
CATSGPGTEDVPTYNEQFF	TGTGCCACCAGTGGACCCGGGACAGAAGACGTCCCTACCTACAATGAGCAGTTCTTC	NA	19	TRBJ2-1	TRBD1	TRBV24-1
CATSRGSASSGNSPLHF	TGTGCCACCAGCAGAGGTTCAGCGTCCTCTGGGAATTCACCCCTCCACTTT	once	17	TRBJ1-6	NA	TRBV15
CASSDGKRGYTF	TGTGCCAGCAGTGACGGGAAGCGAGGCTACACCTTC	NA	12	TRBJ1-2	NA	TRBV6-1
CASSYTQVNHEQYF	TGTGCCAGCAGTTATACCCAGGTCAACCACGAGCAGTACTTC	NA	14	TRBJ2-7	NA	TRBV6-2/TRBV6-3
CASSQDAAAARGTQYF	TGTGCCAGCAGCCAAGATGCGGCAGCGGCCCGGGGAACCCAGTACTTC	NA	16	TRBJ2-5	NA	TRBV14
CASSLSGTANTEAFF	TGCGCCAGCAGCCTATCCGGGACAGCGAACACTGAAGCTTTCTTT	NA	15	TRBJ1-1	TRBD1	TRBV5-1
CASSYPGQGHWSNQPQHF	TGTGCCAGCAGTTACCCGGGACAGGGACATTGGAGCAATCAGCCCCAGCATTTT	many	18	TRBJ1-5	TRBD1	TRBV6-2/TRBV6-3
CAWSVSSNQPQHF	TGTGCCTGGAGTGTGAGTAGCAATCAGCCCCAGCATTTT	NA	13	TRBJ1-5	NA	TRBV30
CASSPASAGGSFSHEQYF	TGTGCCAGTAGCCCCGCGTCAGCGGGAGGGTCCTTTTCGCACGAGCAGTACTTC	NA	18	TRBJ2-7	TRBD2	TRBV19
CASSYTGTGTYGYTF	TGTGCCAGCAGTTATACCGGGACAGGGACCTATGGCTACACCTTC	once	15	TRBJ1-2	TRBD1	TRBV6-2/TRBV6-3
CASSLEWSRVGEQYF	TGTGCCAGCAGCTTAGAATGGTCCAGGGTCGGCGAGCAGTACTTC	NA	15	TRBJ2-7	NA	TRBV7-2
CASSPDYSGDEQYF	TGCGCCAGCAGCCCCGACTACTCCGGGGACGAGCAGTACTTC	NA	14	TRBJ2-7	NA	TRBV5-1
CASSVTPGQAENTIYF	TGTGCCAGCAGCGTTACTCCGGGACAGGCAGAAAACACCATATATTTT	NA	16	TRBJ1-3	TRBD1	TRBV9
CASNVRVGGTEAFF	TGTGCCAGCAACGTCCGAGTAGGGGGCACTGAAGCTTTCTTT	NA	14	TRBJ1-1	NA	TRBV6-6
CATRPGTGVTEAFF	TGTGCCACCAGACCCGGGACAGGGGTCACTGAAGCTTTCTTT	NA	14	TRBJ1-1	TRBD1	TRBV28
CASSLRDRANYGYTF	TGTGCCAGCAGCTTGAGGGACAGGGCAAACTATGGCTACACCTTC	NA	15	TRBJ1-2	TRBD1	TRBV13
CASRGGADRRAGNEQFF	TGTGCCAGTAGAGGGGGGGCAGATCGTCGGGCGGGCAATGAGCAGTTCTTC	NA	17	TRBJ2-1	NA	TRBV19
CAWDRGQVLGNTEAFF	TGTGCCTGGGATAGGGGACAGGTTTTAGGGAACACTGAAGCTTTCTTT	NA	16	TRBJ1-1	TRBD1	TRBV30
CASSYPAGVHNEQFF	TGTGCCAGCAGTTACCCCGCGGGAGTTCACAATGAGCAGTTCTTC	NA	15	TRBJ2-1	TRBD2	TRBV6-2/TRBV6-3